This entry features one T cell receptor (beta chain) sequence. The target antigen is unknown. In the source study's methods: Between-group CDR3 differences, defined by clinicopathological status, yielded a distant-metastasis classifier for papillary thyroid cancer. With MiXCR, TCRdb called clones anew from the PCR reads. These V and J calls are TCRdb output, not the study's own analysis. This table holds 30,000 to 35,000 clones, around a sixth found once. The CDR3 runs to 12 residues. Germline lookup yields CDR1 ENHRY and CDR2 SYGVKD. Deletions cut 6 bases from V and 4 bases from J, with 8 bases between. Thyroid surgery took place with no prior treatment in any patient. The sample belongs to a study of metastatic and nonmetastatic thyroid tumors. Study context: The study looked at repertoires side by side in blood and in tumor or nodule tissue from malignant and benign thyroid patients. Whole-study findings and limits: Relative to benign nodules, malignant thyroid tumors were reportedly characterized by significantly elevated TCR beta diversity in blood and tumor.

Sample: blood. The chain has TRBV10-3 and TRBJ2-3; D unresolved. The sequence came from a female donor with papillary thyroid cancer or a benign thyroid nodule (not recorded which). Some clones in this sample may be carry-over from other donors' samples. This CDR3 reads CAIRKYADTQYF. For the CDR3, the DNA is TGTGCCATCAGGAAGTATGCAGATACGCAGTATTTT.